These 12 T cell receptor beta chains share one sample of origin, sequenced in a study of PD-1 blockade in mismatch repair-deficient tumors. The assay was immunoSEQ multiplex PCR, and TCRdb's table has in-frame clones only and misses some. The sample gives 55,000 to 85,000 clones, 70% to 85% of which show up once; 4.5% to 6.5% is in the top ten. The specimen comprised peripheral blood, sampled 2 weeks after starting pembrolizumab. The receptors were gathered from an adult with mismatch repair-deficient cancer.

The rearrangement joins TRBV25-1 to TRBJ2-2; D uncertain. CDR3 length equals 14 residues. V gave up 0 bases and J gave up 1 base, with 3 bases separating them. CDR1 and CDR2 from the germline V gene are MGHDK and SYGVNS. The CDR3 loop reads CASSEYKNTGELFF. In nucleotides, the CDR3 is TGTGCCAGCAGTGAATACAAGAACACCGGGGAGCTGTTTTTT.

V gene TRBV29-1 combines with J gene TRBJ2-1; TRBD2 agrees at 13 bases. Germline CDR1 reads SQVTM; CDR2 reads ANQGSEA. V dropped 8 bases and J dropped 8; count of bases not matched to a gene: 9. This CDR3 contains 14 residues. The CDR3, as DNA: TGCAGCATACGTGGACTAGCGGGAGAAGATGAGCAGTTCTTC. Translated: CSIRGLAGEDEQFF.

The chain uses TRBV5-1 and TRBJ1-1, with D tentatively TRBD1 (6 bases). Germline lookup yields CDR1 SGHRS and CDR2 YFSETQ. The CDR3 runs 11 residues. Trimming pared 9 bases from V and 4 bases from J, leaving 10 bases between. The CDR3 here is CATRGGTEAFF. The CDR3 DNA follows: TGCGCCACCCGAGGGGGCACTGAAGCTTTCTTT.

The chain has TRBV6-6 and TRBJ2-1; 13 nucleotides agree with TRBD2. The CDR3 loop spans 14 amino acids. V shed 6 bases and J 7 bases; nucleotides not matched to a gene: 3. Germline values: CDR1 MNHNY, CDR2 SVGAGI (reference sequence). CDR3 protein: CASRLAGGSNEQFF. CDR3 DNA sequence: TGTGCCAGCAGACTAGCGGGGGGGTCAAATGAGCAGTTCTTC.

The chain recombines TRBV10-3 with TRBJ2-1; 7 bases are a match to TRBD2. This CDR3 has 18 residues. With 4 bases clipped from V and 0 bases from J, the junction kept 12 bases outside the gene matches. The germline V gene has CDR1 ENHRY and CDR2 SYGVKD. CDR3 region: CAISGPGLSGTSYNEQFF. In nucleotides, the CDR3 is TGTGCCATCAGTGGGCCAGGTTTGAGCGGGACCTCCTACAATGAGCAGTTCTTC.

J is TRBJ2-7 and V is TRBV4-2, with 9 bases lining up with TRBD2. CDR1 is LGHNA, CDR2 YNFKEQ, per germline. With V trimmed by 1 base and J by 4 bases, 2 bases remained unmatched. The CDR3 length is 14 residues. Here the CDR3 DNA reads TGTGCCAGCAGCCAAGCGACTAGCGGTTACGAGCAGTACTTC. Protein sequence: CASSQATSGYEQYF.

The chain is built from TRBV30 and TRBJ1-1; a possible D gene is TRBD1 (6 bases). CDR3 length equals 12 residues. The germline V gene has CDR1 GTSNPN and CDR2 SVGIG (reference sequence). The V and J ends lost 4 bases and 5 bases respectively, with 11 bases between them. The chain's CDR3 is CAWNDRWTEAFF. For the CDR3, the DNA is TGTGCCTGGAACGACAGGTGGACTGAAGCTTTCTTT.

This clone was counted only a few times. The chain joins TRBV19 to TRBJ1-5; maybe TRBD1 (5 bases). Trimming took off 4 bases at V and 4 bases at J, with 14 bases between the two ends. The CDR3 totals 15 residues. Germline V gene data show CDR1 as LNHDA and CDR2 as SQIVND (reference sequence). CDR3 protein: CASSRVTGGNQPQHF. The CDR3 nucleotides read TGTGCCAGTAGTAGGGTGACGGGGGGGAATCAGCCCCAGCATTTT.

V usage is TRBV10-3 and J usage is TRBJ1-2; TRBD1 might be the D (6 bases). The CDR3 runs to 13 residues. CDR1 and CDR2 from the germline V gene are ENHRY and SYGVKD. Trimming pared 9 bases from V and 3 bases from J, leaving 14 bases between. As DNA, the CDR3 is TGTGCCATGAGGAGGGAGGGGGACTATGGCTACACCTTC. Its translation is CAMRREGDYGYTF.

V gene TRBV9 combines with J gene TRBJ2-2, with D possibly TRBD2 on 5 matching bases. The V gene's germline CDR1 is SGDLS and CDR2 YYNGEE. V was cut by 4 bases and J by 0 bases, with 16 bases left in between. The CDR3 length is 17 residues. CDR3 nucleotides: TGTGCCAGCAGCCCCCCCCGGAGGCAGTCGAACACCGGGGAGCTGTTTTTT. Its protein is CASSPPRRQSNTGELFF.

In regard to this clone: A read error may produce the germline difference seen at one junction end. The gene calls are TRBV5-1 and TRBJ1-2; perhaps TRBD1 as D (5 bases). Germline loops: CDR1 SGHRS, CDR2 YFSETQ. The CDR3 contains 15 residues. DNA for the CDR3: TGCGCCGGCAGCTTGGATCCCCAGGGATACTATGGCTACACCTTC. It codes for CAGSLDPQGYYGYTF.

The chain is built from TRBV11-2 and TRBJ2-6; D is uncertain. Germline-derived CDR1 and CDR2 are SGHAT and FQNNGV. The length of the CDR3 is 15 residues. The germline V and J ends were trimmed by 8 bases and 0 bases, with 11 bases remaining between them. The DNA for the CDR3 is TGTGCCAGCCAGAGACCAAGCTCTGGGGCCAACGTCCTGACTTTC. Amino acid sequence: CASQRPSSGANVLTF.